Sequencing of this T cell receptor beta chain was carried out in a study of T cell responses to AZD1222 COVID-19 vaccine. This CDR3 spans 13 amino acids. Germline V gives CDR1 SGHVS, CDR2 FQNEAQ. Trimming took 5 bases from V and 6 from J; bases not matched to a gene: 4. TCRdb's table, derived via immunoSEQ multiplex PCR, lists solely in-frame clones and lacks some. The sample holds about 110,000 clones, about nine tenths seen once. Sequencing was performed on peripheral blood, taken 28 days after the second AZD1222 dose. The chain employs TRBV7-8 and TRBJ2-1, with TRBD1 matching 7 bases. The source is an adult who received the AZD1222 COVID-19 vaccine. The CDR3 DNA sequence: TGTGCCAGCAGCAAGGGGACAGTCAATGAGCAGTTCTTC. It translates to CASSKGTVNEQFF.